This TCR beta chain comes out of a study of tumor-infiltrating lymphocytes in primary liver carcinoma. Whole-study context: Tumor stage was T1-T3 N0M0, and tumor size was roughly 4.2 to 11 cm across.

This clonotype was picked up many times. Joint extraction of RNA and DNA used about 17-31 mg of bulk tissue that was unsorted. Tumor regions sampled: superior, inferior, left, right poles, and centre. Total RNA amounting to 500 ng was the source from which TCR beta cDNA was made with a constant-region primer. Libraries of TCR beta came from three nested multiplex PCR rounds with slightly modified ARM-PCR. Each CDR3 protein gets one entry after TCRdb re-called the multiplex PCR reads with MiXCR. The repertoire holds 99,000 or so distinct CDR3 sequences, with 55% to 70% as singletons. Sequencing input: liver tumor tissue from sampling region 5. Subset specified: tumor region T5, tumor centre. The clonotype was recovered from a woman between 55 and 75 years old with primary liver carcinoma and hepatitis B virus infection.

The CDR3 coding sequence is TGTGCCAGCGGCAGGGCCACTGAAGCTTTCTTT. It is translated as CASGRATEAFF. The rearrangement uses TRBV12-3 or TRBV12-4 and TRBJ1-1; TRBD1 is a possible D gene (5 bases). This CDR3 spans 11 amino acids. V was pared by 8 bases and J by 4 bases, with 8 bases between.